This T cell receptor (beta chain) was identified in a study of beta chain features in type 1 diabetes. Study-wide background: Age, gender and cell yields were similar between patients and healthy donors. Summed over all samples, the examined sorted cells came to more than 85 million.

This clone appeared a few times. Its antigen is as yet unknown. Findings and caveats of the study: TCRB repertoires of naive, central memory and Treg cells appeared more similar among patients than among healthy donors. VDJ junctions sequenced from type 1 diabetes patients showed fewer insertions and more deletions.

As every portion of the isolated RNA was reverse transcribed, the sequencing read expressed TCRB transcripts. Measured with immunoSEQ multiplex PCR; TCRdb has only the in-frame clones, and not every one. The data hold 860,000 or so clones, with about 17% observed a single time. Between the trimmed V and J ends, which lost 0 bases and 3 bases, there was a span of 9 bases. The CDR3 has 14 residues. CDR1 is LGHNA and CDR2 is YNFKEQ in the germline V gene. The sample consisted of naive CD4+ T cells from blood. The TCR comes from a woman aged 18-29 years in good health. The chain recombines TRBV4-2 with TRBJ2-7, with no clear D. CDR3 residues: CASSQDQVNYEQYF. DNA of the CDR3: TGTGCCAGCAGCCAAGATCAGGTCAACTACGAGCAGTACTTC.